The 20 T cell receptor beta chains listed next were all sequenced from one sample in a study of T and B cells in COVID-19 patients. BIOMED2 TRB-A/B primer pools were used in multiplex TRB PCR. TCRdb used MiXCR to reprocess the multiplex PCR reads, holding one entry per CDR3 protein. The sample includes about 5,100 distinct CDR3 sequences, about 20% of them seen just once. Each TRB amplification used roughly 220-550 ng of genomic DNA from blood. Material for sequencing was blood. All receptors come from a human donor with active COVID-19.

This clonotype is medium-sized. V gene TRBV6-1 combines with J gene TRBJ2-7; D gene uncertain. The germline V and J ends were trimmed by 5 bases and 2 bases, with 7 bases remaining between them. Germline CDR1 is MNHNS and CDR2 is SASEGT. The CDR3 length is 12 residues. CDR3: CASSRTAYEQYF. CDR3 nucleotides: TGTGCCAGCAGTCGCACAGCCTACGAGCAGTACTTC.

This clonotype came up many times. The J gene is TRBJ1-5, the V gene TRBV30, with D possibly TRBD1 on 6 matching bases. Trimming pared 5 bases from V and 7 bases from J, leaving 15 bases between. The CDR3 is made up of 13 amino acids. From germline, CDR1 is GTSNPN and CDR2 SVGIG (reference sequence). CDR3 sequence reads: CAWGLRGDQPQHF. As DNA, the CDR3 is TGTGCCTGGGGCTTAAGGGGGGACCAGCCCCAGCATTTT.

The rearrangement links TRBV5-1 to TRBJ1-4; D call uncertain. V shed 4 bases and J shed 7 bases, with 11 bases lying between them. The CDR3 has 13 amino acids. Germline V gives CDR1 SGHRS, CDR2 YFSETQ. The CDR3 sequence is CASSPHAPEKLFF. As DNA, the CDR3 is TGCGCCAGCAGCCCCCACGCGCCTGAAAAACTGTTTTTT.

By share, this clonotype counts as medium-sized. V is TRBV5-6 and J is TRBJ2-7, with D possibly called TRBD1 or TRBD2 (5 bases each). The germline gives CDR1 SGHDT, CDR2 YYEEEE. Trimming cost V 1 base and J 2 bases, with 16 bases left between them. The CDR3 runs 16 residues. CDR3 region: CASSLYGTDWTYEQYF. The CDR3 DNA sequence: TGTGCCAGCAGCTTGTATGGGACGGACTGGACCTACGAGCAGTACTTC.

The chain joins TRBV12-3 or TRBV12-4 to TRBJ2-7; D not resolved. This CDR3 comprises 15 residues. The V end lost 3 bases, the J end lost 3 bases, and 15 bases lay between the germline ends. This CDR3 reads CASSLNPARSYEQYF. The CDR3 region has the DNA TGTGCCAGCAGTTTGAATCCGGCTAGAAGCTACGAGCAGTACTTC.

Ten or more counts support this clonotype. The chain carries TRBV29-1 and TRBJ1-1, with TRBD1 matching over 9 bases. J lost 9 bases, V lost 7 bases, and 12 bases had no gene match. The CDR3 has 13 amino acids. CDR1 and CDR2 (germline): SQVTM, ANQGSEA. The DNA of the CDR3 is TGCAGCGGCCAAGTGCGAGGGACAGGGAAAGCTTTCTTT. The encoded protein is CSGQVRGTGKAFF.

By sample fraction, this clonotype is medium-sized (0.01 to 0.1%). V and J are TRBV12-3 or TRBV12-4 and TRBJ2-7; TRBD1 or TRBD2 may be the D gene (5 bases each). The CDR3 has 14 residues. Trimming took 2 bases from V and 0 from J, leaving 8 bases between them. CDR3 DNA: TGTGCCAGCAGTTTACCAGGGACCTCCTACGAGCAGTACTTC. This codes for CASSLPGTSYEQYF.

There are a few counts of this clonotype. The chain has TRBV7-6 and TRBJ1-6; weak D call: TRBD1 (6 bases). The germline V and J ends were trimmed by 8 bases and 7 bases, with 12 bases remaining between them. The CDR3 is made up of 13 amino acids. Germline assignment: CDR1 SGHVS and CDR2 FNYEAQ. The chain's CDR3 is CASSVGTNSPLHF. CDR3 nucleotides: TGTGCCAGCTCGGTGGGGACAAATTCACCCCTCCACTTT.

This clonotype was recorded many times. The gene calls are TRBV6-4 and TRBJ1-5, with unresolved D. In germline, CDR1 is MRHNA, CDR2 SNTAGT. Trimming removed 3 bases at V and 0 bases at J, with 6 bases between. The CDR3 is made up of 14 amino acids. The CDR3 nucleotides read TGTGCCAGCAGTGAATACTATAGCAATCAGCCCCAGCATTTT. Translating it yields CASSEYYSNQPQHF.

By its share, this clonotype is medium-sized. The chain couples TRBV6-1 to TRBJ2-2; D ambiguous. The CDR3 is 16 residues long. Trimming took 5 bases from V and 0 from J, leaving 13 bases between them. CDR1 and CDR2 from the germline V gene are MNHNS and SASEGT. The CDR3 bases are TGTGCCAGCAGTAAGGACCGGTTCGCGAACACCGGGGAGCTGTTTTTT. Translation: CASSKDRFANTGELFF.

This clonotype was seen more than once but under ten times. V gene TRBV7-2 combines with J gene TRBJ2-7; 8 bases align to TRBD2. The CDR3 loop spans 15 amino acids. V shed 2 bases and J 4 bases; nucleotides not matched to a gene: 7. Looked up from germline, CDR1 is SGHTA and CDR2 is FQGNSA. CDR3 coding DNA: TGTGCCAGCAGCTTATACTCGCGGGGGGTTTACGAGCAGTACTTC. Translated, it gives CASSLYSRGVYEQYF.

This clonotype was observed at least ten times. J is TRBJ2-5 and V is TRBV6-2 or TRBV6-3; unclear D gene. The germline V gene has CDR1 MNHEY and CDR2 SVGEGT. The CDR3 spans 16 residues. V was trimmed by 5 bases and J by 1 base, leaving 17 bases between them. The CDR3 DNA follows: TGTGCCAGCAGTAGGCTTTTTGGCGGAGCCCAAGAGACCCAGTACTTC. Residues: CASSRLFGGAQETQYF.

The rearrangement uses TRBV7-9 and TRBJ1-4; 7 bases map to TRBD1. The CDR3 is 14 amino acids. In germline, CDR1 is SEHNR, CDR2 FQNEAQ (reference sequence). The J segment lost 5 bases and the V segment lost 4 bases, leaving 4 bases of the junction unmatched. This CDR3 is CASSWTGPNEKLFF. The CDR3 DNA reads TGTGCCAGCAGCTGGACAGGTCCAAATGAAAAACTGTTTTTT.

CDR3 in amino acids: CASSSAGGEQFF. For the CDR3, the DNA is TGTGCCAGCAGCTCCGCAGGGGGGGAGCAGTTCTTC. The chain joins TRBV7-2 to TRBJ2-1; D possibly corresponds to TRBD1 (7 bases). Germline V lookup: CDR1 SGHTA, CDR2 FQGNSA. Trimming took 4 bases from V and 10 from J, leaving 11 bases between them. The CDR3 extends over 12 amino acids.

This clonotype is labeled as medium-sized. The genes are TRBV5-5 and TRBJ2-7; D uncertain. The germline V and J ends were trimmed by 0 bases and 3 bases, with 13 bases remaining between them. Per the germline V gene, CDR1 is SGHKS and CDR2 is YYEKEE (reference sequence). The CDR3 is 15 residues long. CDR3: CASSLDWQPFYEQYF. DNA for the CDR3: TGTGCCAGCAGCTTGGACTGGCAGCCCTTCTACGAGCAGTACTTC.

This chain uses TRBV7-2 with TRBJ1-4; D is ambiguous. This CDR3 has 18 residues. Trimming pared 2 bases from V and 0 bases from J, leaving 16 bases between. Germline CDR1 is SGHTA and CDR2 is FQGNSA. The CDR3 is CASSLQPLRGATNEKLFF. The CDR3 nucleotides are TGTGCCAGCAGCTTACAGCCTCTTCGGGGTGCAACTAATGAAAAACTGTTTTTT.

In its sample, this clonotype is medium-sized (0.01 to 0.1%). This chain links TRBV29-1 with TRBJ2-1; 9 bases map to TRBD2. CDR1 is SQVTM, CDR2 ANQGSEA, per germline. The V segment lost 1 base and the J segment 3 bases; nucleotides outside the gene matches: 13. The CDR3 has 18 amino acids. DNA for the CDR3: TGCAGCGTTGAAGTTCGGGATGGGCTAGCGGGGCTCTACAATGAGCAGTTCTTC. The encoded protein is CSVEVRDGLAGLYNEQFF.

In the case of this clonotype: Just one base apart from a much larger clone, this may be a read error. V is TRBV5-5 and J is TRBJ1-2; D gene unclear. Germline V gene lookup returns CDR1 SGHKS and CDR2 YYEKEE (reference sequence). The CDR3 consists of 14 residues. For the CDR3, the DNA is TGTGCCAGCAGCTTGACGCAGGATTCCTATAGCTACACCTTC. The encoded protein is CASSLTQDSYSYTF.

This chain joins TRBV12-3 or TRBV12-4 and TRBJ2-2; 9 bases are shared with TRBD1. This CDR3 has 16 amino acids. V lost 6 bases, J lost 7 bases, and 12 bases stayed unmatched. The CDR3 sequence is CASRLSRTGEGGELFF. In nucleotides, the CDR3 is TGTGCCAGCAGGCTATCGAGGACAGGGGAAGGCGGGGAGCTGTTTTTT.

This clonotype was seen only a few times. The DNA of the CDR3 is TGCGCCAGCAGCCTAATTGGGGGTCTAAACATTCAGTACTTC. This sequence encodes CASSLIGGLNIQYF. The chain has TRBV4-1 and TRBJ2-4; D may correspond to TRBD1 or TRBD2 (5 bases each). The germline gives CDR1 MGHRA, CDR2 YSYEKL. V dropped 4 bases and J dropped 6 bases, with 13 bases sitting between them. The CDR3 covers 14 residues.